The subject of this entry is one T cell receptor (beta chain). Source study methods: Scientists estimated how many nucleated cells there were by amplifying reference gene primers. Sequenced by immunoSEQ multiplex PCR; TCRdb stores in-frame clones only, minus some. V, J and clone size reflect that table, while D and trimming were determined from the DNA. The table shows tens of thousands of clones, with more than 70% occurring only once. This record comes from a study of blood T cell repertoires in COVID-19. It was during active infection that Seattle patients were enrolled and then longitudinally followed. CDR1 MNHEY and CDR2 SVGEGT come from the germline V gene. Unmatched junction bases numbered 0, after V lost 0 bases and J lost 1 base. The CDR3 extends over 15 amino acids.

The sequence came from a man in his fifties or sixties with COVID-19, enrolled during active disease. This chain joins TRBV6-2 or TRBV6-3 and TRBJ1-3, with 7 bases matching TRBD1. Sequencing was carried out using peripheral blood. The CDR3 DNA follows: TGTGCCAGCAGTTACTCCAGGGGGTCTGGAAACACCATATATTTT. It is translated as CASSYSRGSGNTIYF.